The 14 T cell receptor beta chains presented below share a single source sample, sequenced in a study of blood T cells in healthy people across ages (dated by TCRdb to between 2014 and 2017). The receptor library was made with 5' RACE. Sequencing took place on an Illumina HiSeq 2500. A second 7 to 11 cycle PCR used a sample-barcoded 5' primer and a J-beta primer mix. TCRdb passed the public sequencing reads through fastp at Q25 and MiXCR, retaining productive beta sequences. Every entry covers one CDR3 protein and lists the most common genes and DNA from its rows. The sample table holds about 650,000 distinct CDR3 sequences, of which about 32% were seen once. The ten largest clonotypes hold about 16% of the sample. Material for sequencing was blood. Receptors originate from a woman aged 80 or older in good health. Donor details come from another sample of the same person, matched by shared clones.

This clonotype appeared a few times. V gene TRBV28 combines with J gene TRBJ2-5; 8 bases fit TRBD1. The J call is in doubt because the DNA end fits TRBJ2-7 better. The CDR3 has 15 amino acids. Looked up from germline, CDR1 is MDHEN and CDR2 is SYDVKM. The CDR3: CASSLPGTGTVEQYF. CDR3 DNA: TGTGCCAGCAGTTTGCCCGGGACAGGAACAGTCGAGCAGTACTTC.

This clonotype was seen many times. This chain joins TRBV20-1 and TRBJ2-1; D perhaps matches TRBD2 (6 bases). The CDR3 extends over 13 amino acids. Trimming stripped 5 bases from V and 6 bases from J, with 14 bases between. Germline CDR1 is DFQATT and CDR2 is SNEGSKA (reference sequence). The CDR3 DNA is TGCAGTGCTCATCCCCCGACTAGCAATGAGCAGTTCTTC. It codes for CSAHPPTSNEQFF.

The sample holds many counts of this clonotype. The chain employs TRBV29-1 and TRBJ2-3; D remains unclear. CDR1 is SQVTM, CDR2 ANQGSEA, per germline. Trimming left V 4 bases short and J 2 bases short, with 4 bases between. CDR3 length: 11 residues. In DNA, the CDR3 is TGCAGCGTTGCCCTCACAGATACGCAGTATTTT. Protein: CSVALTDTQYF.

The chain is built from TRBV6-6 and TRBJ2-5; the D gene is possibly TRBD1 (6 bases). V lost 6 bases, J lost 1 base, and 12 bases lay in between. The CDR3 spans 14 residues. Germline CDR1 reads MNHNY; CDR2 reads SVGAGI (reference sequence). The CDR3 here is CASRADSIQETQYF. CDR3 nucleotides: TGTGCCAGCAGGGCGGACAGCATCCAAGAGACCCAGTACTTC.

This clonotype was counted between two and nine times. The chain links TRBV5-1 to TRBJ1-1, with TRBD1 identical over 8 bases. Trimming removed 3 bases from V and 6 bases from J; junction bases left unmatched: 4. Germline V gene data show CDR1 as SGHRS and CDR2 as YFSETQ. CDR3 length: 13 amino acids. CDR3 sequence (DNA): TGCGCCAGCAGCTGGACAGGGAGCGCTGAAGCTTTCTTT. It translates to CASSWTGSAEAFF.

This clonotype was detected only a few times. This sequence joins TRBV7-2 and TRBJ1-1; D gene ambiguous. The V gene's germline CDR1 is SGHTA and CDR2 FQGNSA. V lost 0 bases and J lost 4, with 15 bases in between. The CDR3 spans 16 residues. The CDR3 bases are TGTGCCAGCAGCTTAGCGTCTCAAAGACCGGGCACTGAAGCTTTCTTT. It yields the protein CASSLASQRPGTEAFF.

The rearrangement uses TRBV10-2 and TRBJ1-2; 9 bases are shared with TRBD1. The CDR3 runs 15 residues. CDR1 and CDR2 (germline): WSHSY, SAAADI. V lost 4 bases, J lost 8 bases, and 11 bases stayed unmatched. In DNA form, the CDR3 reads TGCGCCAGCAGTGGGACAGGGGCCGAGGTTACCGGCTACACCTTC. Translation gives CASSGTGAEVTGYTF.

Remarks on this clonotype: A read error is possible here, since a much larger clone lies one base away. The chain has TRBV7-6 and TRBJ2-7; TRBD1 matches 7 bases. In germline, CDR1 is SGHVS, CDR2 FNYEAQ. V was pared by 5 bases and J by 7 bases, with 11 bases of the junction left unmatched. This CDR3 is 14 amino acids long. DNA of the CDR3: TGTGCCAGCAGCGCCGGGACAGTGGGCAGGGAGCAGTACTTC. This sequence encodes CASSAGTVGREQYF. The entire variable domain, with the rest obtained from reference TRBV7-6 and TRBJ2-7, is as follows: GAGVSQSPRYKVTKRGQDVALRCDPISGHVSLYWYRQALGQGPEFLTYFNYEAQQDKSGLPNDRFSAERPEGSISTLTIQRTEQRDSAMYRCASSAGTVGREQYFGPGTRLTVT.

This clonotype was observed a single time. V and J are TRBV12-3 or TRBV12-4 and TRBJ2-4; D remains ambiguous. The J call may be wrong; the DNA end is better matched by TRBJ2-7. The CDR3 has 13 residues. CDR3 nucleotides: TGTGCCAGCAGTTCAGGTGCTGGCTACGAGCAGTACTTC. Translation gives CASSSGAGYEQYF.

This clonotype showed up just a few times. The chain recombines TRBV1 with TRBJ2-3. TRBV1 has pseudogene status. The CDR3 length is 14 residues. The DNA of the CDR3 is TGCACCAGCAGCCAAGGTTGGACCACAGATACGCAGTATTTT. Encoded protein: CTSSQGWTTDTQYF.

The J gene is TRBJ2-7, the V gene TRBV7-2; D uncertain. The tail of the sequence fits TRBJ2-5 better, so the J call may be wrong. Germline values: CDR1 SGHTA, CDR2 FQGNSA. This CDR3 comprises 13 residues. CDR3 amino acids: CASSLTNTETQYF. The CDR3 bases are TGTGCCAGCAGCTTGACGAACACGGAGACCCAGTACTTC.

This clonotype was observed many times. V is TRBV30 and J is TRBJ2-6, with D hard to call. This CDR3 is 14 amino acids long. V lost 0 bases, J lost 3 bases, and 6 bases lay in between. In germline, CDR1 is GTSNPN, CDR2 SVGIG (reference sequence). The CDR3 DNA is TGTGCCTGGAGTGTATATATTGGGGCCAACGTCCTGACTTTC. It is translated as CAWSVYIGANVLTF.

This clonotype occurred many times. This chain uses TRBV12-3 or TRBV12-4 with TRBJ2-7; D perhaps matches TRBD1 (6 bases). The V gene lost 6 bases and the J gene lost 0 bases, with 15 bases spanning the gap. This CDR3 contains 15 residues. CDR3 loop: CASRPTGYTSYEQYF. CDR3 DNA: TGTGCCAGCAGACCCACAGGGTACACCTCCTACGAGCAGTACTTC.

This clonotype showed up many times. The gene calls are TRBV4-3 and TRBJ2-1, with TRBD2 matching 10 bases. The ends lost 1 base at V and 8 bases at J; junction bases unmatched: 5. From germline, CDR1 is LGHNA and CDR2 YSLEER. The CDR3 contains 15 residues. CDR3 sequence (DNA): TGCGCCAGCAGCCAAGCAAGCGGGGGGGCCTATGAGCAGTTCTTC. Translation gives CASSQASGGAYEQFF.